This TCR beta chain was retrieved from a study of blood T cell repertoires in COVID-19. About the research overall: Samples of COVID-19 (acute and convalescent) were obtained from the United States, Italy and Spain. Sources were T cells, B-cell-depleted T cells, or PBMCs; the material itself was cDNA or gDNA.

Trimming took 3 bases from V and 3 from J, leaving 17 bases between them. The CDR3 sequence is 16 residues long. Germline values: CDR1 LGHNA, CDR2 YSLEER. Original data processing: Reference gene primer amplification yielded estimated nucleated cell counts. Clones were read by immunoSEQ multiplex PCR, and TCRdb kept only the in-frame ones, dropping some. V and J calls and clone size are copied from that table; D and trimming were computed from the DNA. The repertoire holds over 200,000 clones, 86% seen once, with around 2.2% in the top ten. The sequence came from a man aged 25 to 40 who had recovered from COVID-19. The chain couples TRBV4-3 to TRBJ1-1; maybe TRBD1 (5 bases). The source material was peripheral blood. CDR3 DNA: TGCGCCAGCAGCCATAACGCCAGGGTAAGGGACACTGAAGCTTTCTTT. Translation: CASSHNARVRDTEAFF.